This TCR beta chain was obtained from a study of radiation and T cells in renal cell carcinoma. V shed 7 bases and J shed 4 bases, with 14 bases lying between them. CDR1 and CDR2 from the germline V gene are MNHEY and SVGAGI. The CDR3 spans 15 residues. Here immunoSEQ multiplex PCR was the method, and the copy in TCRdb shows in-frame clones only, minus some. The sample shows around 23,000 clones, around 50% of them seen only once. Treatment described: treatment-naive control, cytoreductive nephrectomy. The sample here was tumor tissue, taken from a patient whose treatment was nephrectomy without radiotherapy. The chain has TRBV6-5 and TRBJ2-6; D is uncertain. This TCR was sampled from a human donor with renal cell carcinoma. The CDR3: CASTWGSLGANVLTF. The CDR3 bases are TGTGCCAGCACCTGGGGATCTCTCGGGGCCAACGTCCTGACTTTC.